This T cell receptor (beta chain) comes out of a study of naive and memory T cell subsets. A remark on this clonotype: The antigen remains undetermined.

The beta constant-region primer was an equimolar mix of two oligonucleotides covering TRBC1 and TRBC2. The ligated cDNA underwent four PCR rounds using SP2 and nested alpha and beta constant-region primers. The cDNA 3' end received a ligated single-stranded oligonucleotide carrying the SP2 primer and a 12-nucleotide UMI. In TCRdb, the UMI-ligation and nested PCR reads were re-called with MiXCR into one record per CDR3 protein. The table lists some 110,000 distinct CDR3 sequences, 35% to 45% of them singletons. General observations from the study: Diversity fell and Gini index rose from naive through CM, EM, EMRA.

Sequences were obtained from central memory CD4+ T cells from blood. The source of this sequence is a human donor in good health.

The CDR3 DNA reads as TGTGCCACCAGCAGAGGGTTTGGACAAGCGAACACCGGGGAGCTGTTTTTT. Amino acids: CATSRGFGQANTGELFF. The chain couples TRBV15 to TRBJ2-2; a weak D match, TRBD1 (5 bases). The V gene's germline CDR1 is LNHNV and CDR2 YYDKDF (reference sequence). Deletions cut 1 base from V and 0 bases from J, with 12 bases between. This CDR3 region has 17 residues.